These 18 T cell receptor beta chains originate from one sample sequenced in a study of T cells in Graves' hyperthyroidism and ophthalmopathy. Amplification targeted TCR beta CDR3 regions from RNA transcripts. The HTBI set primed first-round TCR CDR3 RT-PCR. TCRdb re-derived calls from the multiplex PCR reads in MiXCR, one entry per CDR3 protein. The sample gives hundreds of thousands of distinct CDR3 sequences, 15% to 20% of which show up once; 3% to 4% is in the top ten. Sequenced: blood. These TCRs come from a woman aged 25-40 years with Graves' hyperthyroidism.

Many counts were recorded for this clonotype. The chain has TRBV7-2 and TRBJ2-1; 7 nucleotides match TRBD1. Germline V gene sequence: CDR1 SGHTA, CDR2 FQGNSA. This CDR3 is built from 15 residues. The V segment lost 5 bases and the J segment 3 bases; nucleotides outside the gene matches: 7. CDR3 loop: CASSPTDRNYNEQFF. Here the CDR3 DNA reads TGTGCCAGCAGCCCTACGGACAGGAACTACAATGAGCAGTTCTTC. The full variable domain, in which reference TRBV7-2 and TRBJ2-1 provide the parts outside the CDR3, is GAGVSQSPSNKVTEKGKDVELRCDPISGHTALYWYRQSLGQGLEFLIYFQGNSAPDKSGLPSDRFSAERTGGSVSTLTIQRTQQEDSAVYLCASSPTDRNYNEQFFGPGTRLTVL.

This clonotype turned up a few times. The V call is TRBV4-3, the J call TRBJ2-3, with D tentatively TRBD2 (5 bases). The CDR3 extends over 15 amino acids. Germline values: CDR1 LGHNA, CDR2 YSLEER. Trimming took off 5 bases at V and 0 bases at J, with 12 bases between the two ends. The CDR3 DNA follows: TGCGCCAGCAGCTTAGCGTCTACTAGCACAGATACGCAGTATTTT. This encodes CASSLASTSTDTQYF.

The rearrangement uses TRBV20-1 and TRBJ2-1; TRBD2 matches 9 bases. The trim removed 5 bases at V and 7 bases at J, leaving 9 bases unmatched. This CDR3 region has 14 residues. Per the germline V gene, CDR1 is DFQATT and CDR2 is SNEGSKA (reference sequence). CDR3 protein: CSAPIAGVANEQFF. In nucleotides, the CDR3 is TGCAGTGCTCCAATAGCGGGAGTGGCAAATGAGCAGTTCTTC.

This clonotype occurred many times. The chain recombines TRBV7-2 with TRBJ2-1; 7 bases line up with TRBD2. V shed 3 bases, J shed 0 bases, and the junction held 14 bases outside the gene matches. CDR1 is SGHTA, CDR2 FQGNSA, per germline. This CDR3 comprises 19 residues. For the CDR3, the DNA is TGTGCCAGCAGCTTTTCCGCCTTTAGCGGGTTGAGCTCCTACAATGAGCAGTTCTTC. It specifies CASSFSAFSGLSSYNEQFF.

This clonotype was seen only a few times. This chain uses TRBV5-1 with TRBJ1-4; no definite D call. The CDR3 spans 15 residues. Looked up from germline, CDR1 is SGHRS and CDR2 is YFSETQ. Trimming pared 3 bases from V and 8 bases from J, leaving 17 bases between. DNA of the CDR3: TGCGCCAGCAGCTCTGAGGGTGAGGTTGGCGAAAAACTGTTTTTT. This sequence encodes CASSSEGEVGEKLFF. Filled out from reference TRBV5-1 and TRBJ1-4, the complete variable domain reads KAGVTQTPRYLIKTRGQQVTLSCSPISGHRSVSWYQQTPGQGLQFLFEYFSETQRNKGNFPGRFSGRQFSNSRSEMNVSTLELGDSALYLCASSSEGEVGEKLFFGSGTQLSVL.

Many counts were recorded for this clonotype. The chain couples TRBV6-2 or TRBV6-3 to TRBJ2-7; TRBD1 agrees at 9 bases. Per germline, CDR1 MNHEY and CDR2 SVGEGT. The junction had 7 bases not matched to a gene; V was cut back by 2 bases and J by 5 bases. This CDR3 is built from 15 residues. DNA of the CDR3: TGTGCCAGCAGTTACCCCGGGACAGGGTATGACGAGCAGTACTTC. This translates into CASSYPGTGYDEQYF.

This clonotype was picked up a small number of times. The rearrangement joins TRBV6-1 to TRBJ1-1; tentatively, D is TRBD1 (6 bases). The CDR3 covers 12 residues. V was trimmed by 6 bases and J by 7 bases, leaving 12 bases between them. Germline lookup yields CDR1 MNHNS and CDR2 SASEGT. The chain's CDR3 is CASSLQGIEAFF. DNA for the CDR3: TGTGCCAGCAGCTTACAGGGTATTGAAGCTTTCTTT.

This clonotype was seen more than once but under ten times. Here the CDR3 reads CAISESARVNTGELFF. The CDR3 DNA follows: TGTGCCATCAGTGAGTCGGCTAGGGTAAACACCGGGGAGCTGTTTTTT. V gene TRBV10-3 combines with J gene TRBJ2-2; D unclear. Germline V CDR1 and CDR2: ENHRY, SYGVKD. The V end lost 0 bases, the J end lost 2 bases, and 10 bases lay between the germline ends. This CDR3 is built from 16 residues.

The gene calls are TRBV5-1 and TRBJ2-2, with 7 nucleotides matching TRBD1. The V and J ends lost 0 bases and 7 bases, in that order; junction bases with no gene match: 15. This CDR3 has 18 residues. CDR1 SGHRS and CDR2 YFSETQ come from the germline V gene. CDR3 sequence reads: CASSLDHEGAWSVGELFF. The CDR3 DNA sequence: TGCGCCAGCAGCTTGGACCATGAGGGGGCGTGGAGTGTCGGGGAGCTGTTTTTT.

This chain joins TRBV9 and TRBJ1-1; possibly TRBD1 for D (5 bases). The CDR3 runs 15 residues. CDR1 is SGDLS and CDR2 is YYNGEE in the germline V gene. V dropped 3 bases and J dropped 5 bases, with 17 bases sitting between them. The CDR3 DNA is TGTGCCAGCAGCGAGAGTGGGGGAGGCAGAACTGAAGCTTTCTTT. This sequence encodes CASSESGGGRTEAFF.

The chain carries TRBV11-2 and TRBJ1-3, with D unclear. The V end lost 5 bases, the J end lost 0 bases, and 14 bases lay between the germline ends. The germline V gene encodes CDR1 SGHAT and CDR2 FQNNGV. The CDR3 contains 16 residues. DNA of the CDR3: TGTGCCAGCAGCCCCTCCCGTCCTAGCTCTGGAAACACCATATATTTT. Encoded protein: CASSPSRPSSGNTIYF.

This clonotype has only a few counts. V usage is TRBV2 and J usage is TRBJ2-2; D gene unclear. Germline CDR1 SNHLY, CDR2 FYNNEI. The CDR3 is made up of 15 amino acids. Between the trimmed V and J ends, which lost 4 bases and 2 bases, there was a span of 11 bases. The CDR3, as DNA: TGTGCCAGCAGTGCGAACAGAATCAACACCGGGGAGCTGTTTTTT. This encodes CASSANRINTGELFF.

This clonotype showed up many times. The chain is built from TRBV7-6 and TRBJ2-7, with D possibly being TRBD2 (5 bases). Looked up from germline, CDR1 is SGHVS and CDR2 is FNYEAQ. V lost 0 bases and J 6 bases, leaving 18 bases between the germline ends. The CDR3 has 16 amino acids. DNA of the CDR3: TGTGCCAGCAGCTTAGCGCTCGGCGGGCTTTCTGGCGAGCAGTACTTC. Its protein product is CASSLALGGLSGEQYF.

A few counts support this clonotype. V is TRBV5-6 and J is TRBJ2-7; D perhaps matches TRBD1 (6 bases). V gave up 0 bases and J gave up 3 bases, with 16 bases separating them. The CDR3 covers 16 residues. Germline V gene data show CDR1 as SGHDT and CDR2 as YYEEEE. The CDR3: CASSLGPGERSYEQYF. For the CDR3, the DNA is TGTGCCAGCAGCTTGGGTCCAGGGGAGAGGAGCTACGAGCAGTACTTC.

The rearrangement joins TRBV6-1 to TRBJ2-1, with D hard to call. The CDR3 extends over 13 amino acids. CDR1 is MNHNS and CDR2 is SASEGT in the germline V gene. Trimming left V 2 bases short and J 5 bases short, with 7 bases between. The CDR3 DNA is TGTGCCAGCAGTGAATTTAGGGACAATGAGCAGTTCTTC. This encodes CASSEFRDNEQFF.

In this sample, this clonotype turned up many times. The chain recombines TRBV6-4 with TRBJ1-2; D unclear. Germline assignment: CDR1 MRHNA and CDR2 SNTAGT. The V end was cut by 0 bases, the J end by 4 bases, with 9 bases between. This CDR3 comprises 14 residues. This chain's CDR3 is CASSDSTEAYGYTF. The CDR3 DNA sequence: TGTGCCAGCAGTGACTCGACGGAGGCCTATGGCTACACCTTC.

This clonotype appeared many times. The rearrangement joins TRBV11-2 to TRBJ1-2, with D unclear. The germline V gene encodes CDR1 SGHAT and CDR2 FQNNGV. The CDR3 runs 15 residues. V was pared by 2 bases and J by 8 bases, with 18 bases between. The CDR3 loop reads CASSLREGERSGYTF. In DNA, the CDR3 is TGTGCCAGCAGCTTACGAGAGGGTGAACGTAGCGGCTACACCTTC.

This clonotype was counted between two and nine times. The chain has TRBV7-2 and TRBJ1-3; D ambiguous. Per germline, CDR1 SGHTA and CDR2 FQGNSA. V lost 1 base and J 2 bases, leaving 12 bases between the germline ends. The CDR3 loop spans 16 amino acids. The CDR3 sequence: CASSLVPETPGNTIYF. CDR3 coding DNA: TGTGCCAGCAGCTTAGTCCCAGAGACCCCTGGAAACACCATATATTTT.